Listed below are T cell receptor beta chains from one sample, sequenced in a study of CD8+CD57+ T cells in acquired aplastic anemia. One entry per CDR3 protein results from TCRdb running MiXCR on the reads. The sample lists some 170,000 distinct CDR3 sequences, about 70% occurring once. The specimen was sorted CD4+, CD8+, or CD8+CD57+ T cells (not recorded which) from PBMCs. The receptors come from a human donor with aplastic anemia. CDR3s include the opening cysteine and the closing phenylalanine or tryptophan. A D gene is named only where the DNA matches it firmly. Not all rows give a size; the values are once, few, many and, for expanded clones, a class.

V	size	J	D	DNA	CDR3
TRBV20-1	.	TRBJ2-1	.	TGCAGTGCTAGAGAGGGGGGCGGCTTCAATGAGCAGTTCTTC	CSAREGGGFNEQFF
TRBV5-5	many	TRBJ2-7	.	TGTGCCAGCCGGCTACAGGGACGCCCCTACGAGCAGTACTTC	CASRLQGRPYEQYF
TRBV7-2	.	TRBJ1-1	.	TGTGCCAGCAGTTTCGGGGGGGCGCCGGAAGCTTTCTTT	CASSFGGAPEAFF
TRBV20-1	.	TRBJ2-5	.	TGCAGTGCTAGAGCAAACGTCAGGGACGAGACCCAGTACTTC	CSARANVRDETQYF
TRBV19	.	TRBJ1-1	.	TGTGCCAGTAGTATAGGGGGGCCTTGGAACACTGAAGCTTTCTTT	CASSIGGPWNTEAFF
TRBV6-2/TRBV6-3	.	TRBJ2-1	.	TGTGCCACTCTTAGGGGGGGCAATGAGCAGTTCTTC	CATLRGGNEQFF
TRBV7-3	.	TRBJ2-2	TRBD1	TGTGCCAGCAGCTTTACAGGGGGCTATGCCGGGGAGCTGTTTTTT	CASSFTGGYAGELFF
TRBV29-1	.	TRBJ1-2	TRBD1	TGCAGCTCCTCAGGGGGAGACTATGGCTACACCTTC	CSSSGGDYGYTF
TRBV9	.	TRBJ2-7	.	TGTGCCAGCAGCTCCCGCATTGGCTACGAGCAGTACTTC	CASSSRIGYEQYF
TRBV7-3	.	TRBJ2-1	.	TGTGCCAGCAGCTCCAGCGCGAGCTCCTACAATGAGCAGTTCTTC	CASSSSASSYNEQFF
TRBV14	few	TRBJ2-7	.	TGTGCCAGCAGCCAAGGCGGCGACGAGCAGTACTTC	CASSQGGDEQYF
TRBV2	few	TRBJ1-1	.	TGTGCCAGCAGACGGTCAGGGGAAGCTTTCTTT	CASRRSGEAFF
TRBV20-1	.	TRBJ2-7	TRBD2	TGCAGTGCTAGTCCCGGGACTAGCGGGTCATACTTC	CSASPGTSGSYF
TRBV24-1	once	TRBJ2-3	.	TGTGCCACCAGTCACGGATTCACAGATACGCAGTATTTT	CATSHGFTDTQYF
TRBV24-1	.	TRBJ1-2	.	TGTGCCACCAGTGCACCTTCTAACTATGGCTACACCTTC	CATSAPSNYGYTF
TRBV24-1	few	TRBJ2-2	.	TGTGCCACCAGTGATTTTGGGGGCACCGGGGAGCTGTTTTTT	CATSDFGGTGELFF
TRBV7-7	.	TRBJ2-5	.	TGTGCTAGCAGCCGCTCAGGGGAGGGAGAGACCCAGTACTTC	CASSRSGEGETQYF
TRBV7-2	.	TRBJ2-5	.	TGTGCCAGCAGCTTCGCGGGACTTGAAGAGACCCAGTACTTC	CASSFAGLEETQYF
TRBV15	once	TRBJ1-3	TRBD1	TGTGCCAGCAGCCAAATACAGGGGGCGAATGGAAACACCATATATTTT	CASSQIQGANGNTIYF
TRBV7-3	.	TRBJ2-3	TRBD2	TGTGCCAGCAGCTTAGGTCCGGGACTAGCGGGGCGCACAGATACGCAGTATTTT	CASSLGPGLAGRTDTQYF
TRBV5-5	.	TRBJ2-1	.	TGTGCCAGCAATGAAGCGAACACCGGGGAGCTGTTCTTC	CASNEANTGELFF
TRBV4-1	.	TRBJ2-1	TRBD2	TGCGCCAGCAGCCGAGCTAGCGGGAGGGACAATGAGCAGTTCTTC	CASSRASGRDNEQFF
TRBV2	.	TRBJ2-2	.	TGTGCCAGCAGCAGAGGGGGTAACACCGGGGAGCTGTTTTTT	CASSRGGNTGELFF
TRBV19	.	TRBJ2-7	TRBD2	TGTGCCAGTAGTATCTGGGCGGCTAGCGGGGGATCCTACGAGCAGTACTTC	CASSIWAASGGSYEQYF